These T cell receptor beta chains were read from a single sample in a study of beta chain features in type 1 diabetes. Here immunoSEQ multiplex PCR was the method, and the copy in TCRdb shows in-frame clones only, minus some. The sample lists approximately 730,000 clones; 13% were seen once. Sequencing was performed on naive CD4+ T cells from blood. The receptors were sampled from a man between 18 and 29 years old with type 1 diabetes. Both conserved end residues are part of each CDR3. The D gene is left open where the match is weak. Clone sizes are given selectively: once, few, many, or a class where the clone is expanded.

d_gene: NA; j_gene: TRBJ2-1; v_gene: TRBV27; len: 13; abundance: NA; CDR3aa: CASSWGRVGEQFF; CDR3nt: TGTGCCAGCAGTTGGGGCAGGGTGGGGGAGCAGTTCTTC
d_gene: NA; j_gene: TRBJ1-4; v_gene: TRBV10-2; len: 14; abundance: NA; CDR3aa: CASSDRDRGEKLFF; CDR3nt: TGCGCCAGCAGTGATCGTGACAGAGGGGAAAAACTGTTTTTT
d_gene: NA; j_gene: TRBJ1-1; v_gene: TRBV10-3; len: 14; abundance: few; CDR3aa: CAISARVEGPEAFF; CDR3nt: TGTGCCATCAGTGCCCGGGTAGAAGGGCCTGAAGCTTTCTTT
d_gene: NA; j_gene: TRBJ1-5; v_gene: TRBV19; len: 16; abundance: NA; CDR3aa: CASSIVPTDSYQPQHF; CDR3nt: TGTGCCAGTAGTATAGTCCCAACGGACTCATATCAGCCCCAGCATTTT
d_gene: NA; j_gene: TRBJ1-4; v_gene: TRBV6-1; len: 14; abundance: few; CDR3aa: CASLSGLSEEKLFF; CDR3nt: TGTGCCAGCCTCTCCGGCCTCTCTGAAGAAAAACTGTTTTTT
d_gene: NA; j_gene: TRBJ2-2; v_gene: TRBV7-2; len: 14; abundance: NA; CDR3aa: CASSSSGDTGELFF; CDR3nt: TGTGCCAGCAGCTCAAGCGGCGACACCGGGGAGCTGTTTTTT
d_gene: NA; j_gene: TRBJ1-5; v_gene: TRBV10-3; len: 15; abundance: NA; CDR3aa: CAISAGSDSNQPQHF; CDR3nt: TGTGCCATCAGTGCGGGCAGCGATAGCAATCAGCCCCAGCATTTT
d_gene: NA; j_gene: TRBJ2-7; v_gene: TRBV10-3; len: 16; abundance: NA; CDR3aa: CAISESSAEAREEQYF; CDR3nt: TGTGCCATCAGTGAGTCTTCGGCAGAGGCCAGGGAAGAGCAGTACTTC
d_gene: NA; j_gene: TRBJ1-2; v_gene: TRBV4-1; len: 14; abundance: few; CDR3aa: CASSPRDSDYGYTF; CDR3nt: TGCGCCAGCAGCCCCCGGGACTCGGACTATGGCTACACCTTC
d_gene: TRBD1; j_gene: TRBJ1-1; v_gene: TRBV27; len: 16; abundance: few; CDR3aa: CASSSIAQGGGTEAFF; CDR3nt: TGTGCCAGCAGTTCTATCGCCCAGGGGGGCGGCACTGAAGCTTTCTTT
d_gene: TRBD1; j_gene: TRBJ2-6; v_gene: TRBV7-9; len: 16; abundance: few; CDR3aa: CASRATGGAGANVLTF; CDR3nt: TGTGCCAGCAGAGCTACAGGGGGCGCAGGGGCCAACGTCCTGACTTTC
d_gene: NA; j_gene: TRBJ2-3; v_gene: TRBV7-2; len: 12; abundance: NA; CDR3aa: CASSLTQDTQYF; CDR3nt: TGTGCCAGCAGCTTAACCCAGGATACGCAGTATTTT
d_gene: TRBD1; j_gene: TRBJ1-2; v_gene: TRBV4-1; len: 15; abundance: few; CDR3aa: CASSRPGQGNYGYTF; CDR3nt: TGCGCCAGCAGCCGACCGGGACAGGGGAACTATGGCTACACCTTC
d_gene: NA; j_gene: TRBJ2-5; v_gene: TRBV27; len: 15; abundance: few; CDR3aa: CASSLQGRDQETQYF; CDR3nt: TGTGCCAGCAGTTTACAGGGAAGGGACCAAGAGACCCAGTACTTC
d_gene: NA; j_gene: TRBJ2-1; v_gene: TRBV11-3; len: 12; abundance: NA; CDR3aa: CASSKQGNEQFF; CDR3nt: TGTGCCAGCTCGAAACAGGGCAATGAGCAGTTCTTC
d_gene: NA; j_gene: TRBJ1-3; v_gene: TRBV23-1; len: 13; abundance: few; CDR3aa: CASTRVSGNTIYF; CDR3nt: TGCGCCAGCACCAGGGTCTCTGGAAACACCATATATTTT
d_gene: NA; j_gene: TRBJ1-1; v_gene: TRBV9; len: 13; abundance: NA; CDR3aa: CASSVAMNTEAFF; CDR3nt: TGTGCCAGCAGCGTAGCAATGAACACTGAAGCTTTCTTT
d_gene: TRBD1; j_gene: TRBJ1-1; v_gene: TRBV5-1; len: 14; abundance: few; CDR3aa: CASSLGQGATEAFF; CDR3nt: TGCGCCAGCAGCTTGGGACAGGGGGCCACTGAAGCTTTCTTT
d_gene: TRBD1; j_gene: TRBJ2-7; v_gene: TRBV27; len: 14; abundance: NA; CDR3aa: CASSFGTEDYEQYF; CDR3nt: TGTGCCAGCAGTTTCGGGACAGAAGACTACGAGCAGTACTTC
d_gene: TRBD2; j_gene: TRBJ2-6; v_gene: TRBV7-7; len: 16; abundance: NA; CDR3aa: CASSPMGLAGANVLTF; CDR3nt: TGTGCTAGCTCCCCCATGGGACTAGCTGGGGCCAACGTCCTGACTTTC
d_gene: TRBD1; j_gene: TRBJ2-2; v_gene: TRBV2; len: 15; abundance: few; CDR3aa: CASSVQGVEAGELFF; CDR3nt: TGTGCCAGCAGTGTCCAGGGGGTAGAGGCCGGGGAGCTGTTTTTT
d_gene: NA; j_gene: TRBJ1-1; v_gene: TRBV10-3; len: 12; abundance: few; CDR3aa: CAISESVREAFF; CDR3nt: TGTGCCATCAGTGAGTCGGTGAGGGAAGCTTTCTTT
d_gene: TRBD2; j_gene: TRBJ2-5; v_gene: TRBV4-1; len: 14; abundance: NA; CDR3aa: CASSQGGTSGGEYF; CDR3nt: TGCGCCAGCAGCCAAGGAGGGACTAGCGGGGGGGAGTACTTC
d_gene: TRBD1; j_gene: TRBJ1-2; v_gene: TRBV6-1; len: 13; abundance: few; CDR3aa: CASSRDREDGYTF; CDR3nt: TGTGCCAGCAGCCGGGACAGGGAAGATGGCTACACCTTC
d_gene: NA; j_gene: TRBJ1-5; v_gene: TRBV28; len: 12; abundance: few; CDR3aa: CASRQSNQPQHF; CDR3nt: TGTGCCAGCAGACAGTCCAATCAGCCCCAGCATTTT
d_gene: NA; j_gene: TRBJ1-5; v_gene: TRBV6-1; len: 12; abundance: few; CDR3aa: CASRTVNQPQHF; CDR3nt: TGTGCCAGCCGGACAGTGAATCAGCCCCAGCATTTT
d_gene: NA; j_gene: TRBJ1-5; v_gene: TRBV30; len: 13; abundance: NA; CDR3aa: CAWSRDSNQPQHF; CDR3nt: TGTGCCTGGTCCAGGGATAGCAATCAGCCCCAGCATTTT
d_gene: TRBD1; j_gene: TRBJ2-1; v_gene: TRBV30; len: 13; abundance: NA; CDR3aa: CAWTGQRFNEQFF; CDR3nt: TGTGCCTGGACGGGACAGAGATTCAATGAGCAGTTCTTC
d_gene: TRBD1; j_gene: TRBJ1-1; v_gene: TRBV5-1; len: 14; abundance: NA; CDR3aa: CASSLTSGGTEAFF; CDR3nt: TGCGCCAGCAGCTTGACGTCAGGGGGGACTGAAGCTTTCTTT
d_gene: NA; j_gene: TRBJ1-1; v_gene: TRBV30; len: 13; abundance: NA; CDR3aa: CAWSVEGNTEAFF; CDR3nt: TGTGCCTGGAGTGTAGAGGGAAACACTGAAGCTTTCTTT
d_gene: NA; j_gene: TRBJ2-3; v_gene: TRBV4-1; len: 15; abundance: NA; CDR3aa: CASSQEWGIRDTQYF; CDR3nt: TGCGCCAGCAGCCAAGAGTGGGGGATTAGAGATACGCAGTATTTT
d_gene: NA; j_gene: TRBJ2-7; v_gene: TRBV10-3; len: 14; abundance: few; CDR3aa: CAISVRGTDYEQYF; CDR3nt: TGTGCCATCAGTGTCAGGGGCACAGACTACGAGCAGTACTTC
d_gene: NA; j_gene: TRBJ1-2; v_gene: TRBV30; len: 13; abundance: NA; CDR3aa: CAWSPLVSVGYTF; CDR3nt: TGTGCCTGGAGTCCCTTGGTCTCCGTGGGCTACACCTTC
d_gene: TRBD1; j_gene: TRBJ2-2; v_gene: TRBV15; len: 15; abundance: few; CDR3aa: CATSRKTGVTGELFF; CDR3nt: TGTGCCACCAGCAGAAAAACAGGGGTCACCGGGGAGCTGTTTTTT
d_gene: NA; j_gene: TRBJ1-5; v_gene: TRBV28; len: 17; abundance: few; CDR3aa: CASSLGSVDYSNQPQHF; CDR3nt: TGTGCCAGCAGTTTAGGTTCAGTCGATTATAGCAATCAGCCCCAGCATTTT
d_gene: TRBD2; j_gene: TRBJ2-7; v_gene: TRBV18; len: 16; abundance: few; CDR3aa: CASSPLAGTTNYEQYF; CDR3nt: TGTGCCAGCTCACCGCTAGCGGGGACGACGAACTACGAGCAGTACTTC
d_gene: NA; j_gene: TRBJ2-3; v_gene: TRBV28; len: 12; abundance: NA; CDR3aa: CASSFSPDTQYF; CDR3nt: TGTGCCAGCAGTTTCTCCCCGGATACGCAGTATTTT
d_gene: TRBD2; j_gene: TRBJ2-7; v_gene: TRBV4-1; len: 15; abundance: few; CDR3aa: CATTRDSGGTYEQYF; CDR3nt: TGCGCCACTACGAGGGATAGCGGGGGGACCTACGAGCAGTACTTC
d_gene: NA; j_gene: TRBJ1-3; v_gene: TRBV7-8; len: 16; abundance: few; CDR3aa: CASSLARPISGNTIYF; CDR3nt: TGTGCCAGCAGCTTAGCGCGTCCGATCTCTGGAAACACCATATATTTT
d_gene: NA; j_gene: TRBJ1-5; v_gene: TRBV15; len: 17; abundance: NA; CDR3aa: CATSRVVQRPSNQPQHF; CDR3nt: TGTGCCACCAGCAGAGTTGTACAGCGCCCGAGCAATCAGCCCCAGCATTTT
d_gene: NA; j_gene: TRBJ1-5; v_gene: TRBV10-2; len: 15; abundance: NA; CDR3aa: CASSSSRWSNQPQHF; CDR3nt: TGCGCCAGTAGTTCAAGCCGGTGGAGCAATCAGCCCCAGCATTTT
d_gene: TRBD1; j_gene: TRBJ2-7; v_gene: TRBV7-6; len: 14; abundance: few; CDR3aa: CASSKTGIINEQYF; CDR3nt: TGTGCCAGCAGCAAGACAGGGATCATCAACGAGCAGTACTTC
d_gene: NA; j_gene: TRBJ1-5; v_gene: TRBV28; len: 13; abundance: NA; CDR3aa: CATSLEVYQPQHF; CDR3nt: TGTGCCACCTCGCTTGAGGTCTATCAGCCCCAGCATTTT
d_gene: TRBD2; j_gene: TRBJ2-3; v_gene: TRBV30; len: 18; abundance: NA; CDR3aa: CAWSRTSGGEAVPDTQYF; CDR3nt: TGTGCCTGGAGCAGGACTAGCGGGGGGGAGGCTGTACCAGATACGCAGTATTTT
d_gene: NA; j_gene: TRBJ1-2; v_gene: TRBV5-1; len: 15; abundance: NA; CDR3aa: CASSLASQVLHGYTF; CDR3nt: TGCGCCAGCAGCTTGGCCAGTCAGGTGTTGCATGGCTACACCTTC
d_gene: NA; j_gene: TRBJ1-3; v_gene: TRBV19; len: 14; abundance: few; CDR3aa: CASSMEPTGNTIYF; CDR3nt: TGTGCCAGTAGTATGGAACCCACTGGAAACACCATATATTTT
d_gene: NA; j_gene: TRBJ1-1; v_gene: TRBV29-1; len: 14; abundance: few; CDR3aa: CSARGEGMNTEAFF; CDR3nt: TGCAGCGCCCGCGGGGAGGGCATGAACACTGAAGCTTTCTTT
d_gene: TRBD2; j_gene: TRBJ2-3; v_gene: TRBV30; len: 14; abundance: NA; CDR3aa: CAWRAAGGTDTQYF; CDR3nt: TGTGCCTGGAGAGCAGCGGGGGGCACAGATACGCAGTATTTT
d_gene: NA; j_gene: TRBJ1-2; v_gene: TRBV6-5; len: 15; abundance: few; CDR3aa: CASSYRAAGSYGYTF; CDR3nt: TGTGCCAGCAGTTACCGGGCAGCGGGAAGCTATGGCTACACCTTC
d_gene: NA; j_gene: TRBJ1-1; v_gene: TRBV5-1; len: 13; abundance: NA; CDR3aa: CASSFQVNTEAFF; CDR3nt: TGCGCCAGCAGCTTCCAGGTGAACACTGAAGCTTTCTTT
d_gene: TRBD2; j_gene: TRBJ2-6; v_gene: TRBV5-1; len: 16; abundance: NA; CDR3aa: CASSHSGGSGANVLTF; CDR3nt: TGCGCCAGCAGCCACTCGGGGGGCTCTGGGGCCAACGTCCTGACTTTC
d_gene: NA; j_gene: TRBJ2-5; v_gene: TRBV7-8; len: 16; abundance: few; CDR3aa: CASSLEGTPVQETQYF; CDR3nt: TGTGCCAGCAGCTTAGAGGGGACACCGGTCCAAGAGACCCAGTACTTC
d_gene: TRBD1; j_gene: TRBJ2-7; v_gene: TRBV4-1; len: 15; abundance: NA; CDR3aa: CASSQSGTGFYEQYF; CDR3nt: TGCGCCAGCAGCCAATCCGGGACAGGGTTCTACGAGCAGTACTTC
d_gene: TRBD1; j_gene: TRBJ1-1; v_gene: TRBV19; len: 11; abundance: NA; CDR3aa: CASSGQGPAFF; CDR3nt: TGTGCCAGTAGTGGACAGGGCCCGGCTTTCTTT
d_gene: TRBD1; j_gene: TRBJ1-4; v_gene: TRBV15; len: 15; abundance: few; CDR3aa: CATSRVTGGGEKLFF; CDR3nt: TGTGCCACCAGCAGAGTAACAGGGGGTGGAGAAAAACTGTTTTTT